This paragraph covers one TCR beta chain sequence. The data originate from a study of technical replicates of blood from a handful of donors. The germline V gene encodes CDR1 SGHAT and CDR2 FQNNGV. CDR3 length: 14 residues. Trimming took off 4 bases at V and 0 bases at J, with 10 bases between the two ends. Profiled with immunoSEQ multiplex PCR; TCRdb holds only in-frame clones, not every one. The sample carries tens of thousands of clones, 91% recorded once. The TCR originated in a human donor in good health. Material for sequencing was T cells isolated from PBMCs. V gene TRBV11-2 combines with J gene TRBJ2-7; D is undetermined. For the CDR3, the DNA is TGTGCCAGCAGCTCCTCCGGGTCCTCCTACGAGCAGTACTTC. Its protein is CASSSSGSSYEQYF.